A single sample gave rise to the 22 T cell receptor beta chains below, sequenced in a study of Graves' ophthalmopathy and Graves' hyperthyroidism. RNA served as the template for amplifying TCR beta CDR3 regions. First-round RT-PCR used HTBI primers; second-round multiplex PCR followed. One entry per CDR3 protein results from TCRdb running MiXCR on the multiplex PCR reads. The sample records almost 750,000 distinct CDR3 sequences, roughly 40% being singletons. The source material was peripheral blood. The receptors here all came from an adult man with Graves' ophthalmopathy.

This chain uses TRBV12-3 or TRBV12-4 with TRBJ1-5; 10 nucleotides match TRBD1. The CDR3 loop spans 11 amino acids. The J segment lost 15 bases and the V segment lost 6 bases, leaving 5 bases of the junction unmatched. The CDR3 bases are TGTGCCAGCAGAAGGACAGGGGGAAGGCATTTT. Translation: CASRRTGGRHF.

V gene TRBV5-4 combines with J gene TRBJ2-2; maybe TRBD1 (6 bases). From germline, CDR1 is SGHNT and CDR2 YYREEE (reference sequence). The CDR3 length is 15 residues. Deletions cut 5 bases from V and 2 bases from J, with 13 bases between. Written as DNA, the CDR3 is TGTGCCAGCAGTCCCGACAGGATCAACACCGGGGAGCTGTTTTTT. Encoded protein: CASSPDRINTGELFF. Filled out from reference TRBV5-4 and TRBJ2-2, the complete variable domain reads ETGVTQSPTHLIKTRGQQVTLRCSSQSGHNTVSWYQQALGQGPQFIFQYYREEENGRGNFPPRFSGLQFPNYSSELNVNALELDDSALYLCASSPDRINTGELFFGEGSRLTVL.

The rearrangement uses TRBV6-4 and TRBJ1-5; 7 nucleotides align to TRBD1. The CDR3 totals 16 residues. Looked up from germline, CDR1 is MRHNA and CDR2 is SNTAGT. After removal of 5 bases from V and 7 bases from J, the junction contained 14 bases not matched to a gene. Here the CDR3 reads CASSWGYEGGVQPQHF. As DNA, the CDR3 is TGTGCCAGCAGTTGGGGATATGAAGGGGGCGTGCAGCCCCAGCATTTT.

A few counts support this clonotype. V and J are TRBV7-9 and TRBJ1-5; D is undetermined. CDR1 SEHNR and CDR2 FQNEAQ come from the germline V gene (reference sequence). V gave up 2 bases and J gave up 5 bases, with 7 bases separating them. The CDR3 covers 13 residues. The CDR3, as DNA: TGTGCCAGCAGCTTATCCACGGATCAGCCCCAGCATTTT. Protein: CASSLSTDQPQHF.

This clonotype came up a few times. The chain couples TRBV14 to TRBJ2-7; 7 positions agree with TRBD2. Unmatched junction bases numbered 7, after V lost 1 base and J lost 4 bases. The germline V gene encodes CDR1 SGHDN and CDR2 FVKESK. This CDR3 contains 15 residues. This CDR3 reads CASSQAGRGVYEQYF. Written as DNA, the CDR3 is TGTGCCAGCAGCCAAGCAGGGAGGGGAGTGTACGAGCAGTACTTC.

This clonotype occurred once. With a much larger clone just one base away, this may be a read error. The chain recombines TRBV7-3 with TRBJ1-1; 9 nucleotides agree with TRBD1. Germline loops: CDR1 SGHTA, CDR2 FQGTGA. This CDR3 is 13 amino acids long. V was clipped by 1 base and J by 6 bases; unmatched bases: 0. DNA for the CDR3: TGTGCCAGCAGCTTAAGACAGGGGGCTGAAGCTTTCTTT. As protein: CASSLRQGAEAFF. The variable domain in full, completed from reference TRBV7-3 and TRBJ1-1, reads GAGVSQTPSNKVTEKGKYVELRCDPISGHTALYWYRQSLGQGPEFLIYFQGTGAADDSGLPNDRFFAVRPEGSVSTLKIQRTERGDSAVYLCASSLRQGAEAFFGQGTRLTVV.

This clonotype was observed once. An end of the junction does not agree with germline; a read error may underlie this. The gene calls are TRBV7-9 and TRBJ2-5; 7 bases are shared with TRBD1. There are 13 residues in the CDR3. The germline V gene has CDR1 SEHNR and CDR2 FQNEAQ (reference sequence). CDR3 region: CASSLRGQETQHF. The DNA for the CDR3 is TGTGCCAGCAGCTTAAGGGGGCAAGAGACCCAGCACTTC.

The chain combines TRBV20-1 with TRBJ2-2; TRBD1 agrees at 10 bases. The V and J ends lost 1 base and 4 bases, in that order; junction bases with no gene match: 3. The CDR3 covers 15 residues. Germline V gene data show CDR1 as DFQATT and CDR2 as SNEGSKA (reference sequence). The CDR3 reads CSARGGQGFTGELFF. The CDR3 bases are TGCAGTGCTAGAGGGGGACAGGGGTTCACCGGGGAGCTGTTTTTT.

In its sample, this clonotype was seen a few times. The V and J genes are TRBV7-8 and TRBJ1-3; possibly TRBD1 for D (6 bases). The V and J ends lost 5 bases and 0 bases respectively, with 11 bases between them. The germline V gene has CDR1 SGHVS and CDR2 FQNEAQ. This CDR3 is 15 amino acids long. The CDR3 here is CASSPKGVSGNTIYF. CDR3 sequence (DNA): TGTGCCAGCAGCCCTAAGGGGGTCTCTGGAAACACCATATATTTT.

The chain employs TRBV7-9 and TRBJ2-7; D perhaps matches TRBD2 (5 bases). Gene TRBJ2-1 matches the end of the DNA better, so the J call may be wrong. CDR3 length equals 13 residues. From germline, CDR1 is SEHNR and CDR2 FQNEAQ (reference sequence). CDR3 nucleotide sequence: TGTGCCAGCAGCGCGGTTGAGGGTTGGGGGCAGTTCTTC. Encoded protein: CASSAVEGWGQFF.

The CDR3 here is CASSLARGIRMNTEAFF. The CDR3 nucleotides are TGTGCCAGCAGCTTAGCGCGGGGGATTAGGATGAACACTGAAGCTTTCTTT. V and J are TRBV7-8 and TRBJ1-1; D perhaps matches TRBD1 (5 bases). Germline CDR1 and CDR2: SGHVS and FQNEAQ. V lost 0 bases, J lost 0 bases, and 14 bases lay in between. The CDR3 sequence is 17 residues long.

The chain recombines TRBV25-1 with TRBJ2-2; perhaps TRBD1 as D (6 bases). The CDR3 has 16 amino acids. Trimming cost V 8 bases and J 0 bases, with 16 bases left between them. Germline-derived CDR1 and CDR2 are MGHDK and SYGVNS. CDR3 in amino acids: CASAQGGQSNTGELFF. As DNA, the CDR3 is TGTGCCAGCGCCCAAGGAGGACAGTCGAACACCGGGGAGCTGTTTTTT.

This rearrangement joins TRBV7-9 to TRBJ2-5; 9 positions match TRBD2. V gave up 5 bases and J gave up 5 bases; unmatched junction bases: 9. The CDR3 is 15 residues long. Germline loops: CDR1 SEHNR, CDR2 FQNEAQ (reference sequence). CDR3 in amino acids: CASSAVAGVGETQYF. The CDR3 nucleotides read TGTGCCAGCAGCGCGGTAGCGGGAGTTGGCGAGACCCAGTACTTC.

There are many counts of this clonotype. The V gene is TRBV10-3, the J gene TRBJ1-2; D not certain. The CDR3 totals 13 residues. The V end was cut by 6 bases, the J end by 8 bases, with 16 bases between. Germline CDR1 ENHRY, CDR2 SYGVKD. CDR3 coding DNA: TGTGCCATCAGGGTACTGGGTGCGGGCGGCTACACCTTC. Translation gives CAIRVLGAGGYTF.

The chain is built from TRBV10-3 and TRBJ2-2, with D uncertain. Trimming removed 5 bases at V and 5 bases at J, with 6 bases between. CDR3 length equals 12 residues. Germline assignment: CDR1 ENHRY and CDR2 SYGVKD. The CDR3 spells CAISLRTGELFF. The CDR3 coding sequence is TGTGCCATCAGTTTGCGAACCGGGGAGCTGTTTTTT.

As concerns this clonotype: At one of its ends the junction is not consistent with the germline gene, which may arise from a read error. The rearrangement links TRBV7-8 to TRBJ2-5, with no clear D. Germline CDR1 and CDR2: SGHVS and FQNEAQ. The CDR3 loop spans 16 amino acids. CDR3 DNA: TGCGCCAGCAGCCAAGCCGTAAGCAGAGCCTACGAGACCCAGTACTTC. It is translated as CASSQAVSRAYETQYF.

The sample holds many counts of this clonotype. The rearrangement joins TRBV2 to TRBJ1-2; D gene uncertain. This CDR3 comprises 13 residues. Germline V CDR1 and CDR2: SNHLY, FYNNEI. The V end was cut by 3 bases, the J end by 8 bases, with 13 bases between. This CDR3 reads CASSEKGVRGYTF. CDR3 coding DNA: TGTGCCAGCAGTGAGAAAGGAGTGAGAGGCTACACCTTC.

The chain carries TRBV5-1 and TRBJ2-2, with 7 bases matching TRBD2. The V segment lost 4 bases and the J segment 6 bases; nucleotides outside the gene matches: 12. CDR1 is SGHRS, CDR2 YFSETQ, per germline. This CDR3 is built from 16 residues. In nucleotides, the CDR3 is TGCGCCAGCAGCCCGGCGGGGCGGGAGTCGGCCGGGGAGCTGTTTTTT. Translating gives CASSPAGRESAGELFF.

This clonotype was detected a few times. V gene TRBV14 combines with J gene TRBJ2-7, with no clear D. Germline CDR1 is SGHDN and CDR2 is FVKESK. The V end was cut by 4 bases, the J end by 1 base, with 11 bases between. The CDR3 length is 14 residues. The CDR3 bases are TGTGCCAGCAGCCCTGTGTTAGGGTCCTACGAGCAGTACTTC. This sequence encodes CASSPVLGSYEQYF.

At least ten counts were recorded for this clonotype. Written as DNA, the CDR3 is TGTGCCATCAGCCCGACAGGCAGGTGGGAGACCCAGTACTTC. This translates into CAISPTGRWETQYF. The V and J genes are TRBV10-3 and TRBJ2-5, with D tentatively TRBD1 (6 bases). The CDR3 extends over 14 amino acids. In germline, CDR1 is ENHRY, CDR2 SYGVKD. Trimming shortened V by 6 bases and J by 5 bases, and 16 bases separated the two germline ends.

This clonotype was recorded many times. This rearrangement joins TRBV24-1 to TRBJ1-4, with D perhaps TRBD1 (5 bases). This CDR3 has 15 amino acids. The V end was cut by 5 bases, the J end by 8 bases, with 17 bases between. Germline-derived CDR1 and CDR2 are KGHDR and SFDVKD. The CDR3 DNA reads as TGTGCCACCAGTGGCCCGGGACCCTTGGGAGAAAAACTGTTTTTT. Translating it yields CATSGPGPLGEKLFF.

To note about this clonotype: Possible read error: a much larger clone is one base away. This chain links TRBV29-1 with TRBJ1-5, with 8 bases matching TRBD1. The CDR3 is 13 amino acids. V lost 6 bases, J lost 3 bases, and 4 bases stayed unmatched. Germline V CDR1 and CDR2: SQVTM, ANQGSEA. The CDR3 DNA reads TGCAGCGTCAAGGGACAGGCCAATCAGCCCCAGCATTTT. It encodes CSVKGQANQPQHF.